Included here is one T cell receptor beta chain sequence, with context. The antigen is undetermined. The junction departs from germline at one end; a sequencing error may be responsible. These data belong to a study of T cell responses to AZD1222 COVID-19 vaccine. General study points: Just a handful of people given AZD1222 tested seropositive at baseline. Vaccine-related CD4 TCRs covered spike, predominating at 160-218 and 743-854. After two AZD1222 doses, spike-specific TCR breadth and depth rose versus day 0. It should be noted that donors were predominantly white British and more often female, and clonal diversity was possibly underestimated.

This CDR3 spans 15 amino acids. CDR1 and CDR2 (germline): GTSNPN, SVGIG (reference sequence). The table came from immunoSEQ multiplex PCR; TCRdb's copy has only in-frame clones and leaves some out. The sample consists of some 150,000 clones, approximately 90% of them appearing once. This TCR derives from an adult who received the AZD1222 COVID-19 vaccine. The chain joins TRBV30 to TRBJ2-1; possible D gene TRBD2, 6 bases. Here the sequenced sample was peripheral blood, taken 28 days after the second AZD1222 dose. The CDR3 region is CAWSVRAGGFNQQFF. The CDR3 bases are TGTGCCTGGAGTGTAAGAGCGGGTGGGTTCAATCAGCAGTTCTTC.